This T cell receptor beta chain derives from a study of blood T cell repertoires in COVID-19. Germline CDR1 and CDR2: SGHRS and YFSETQ. Trimming cost V 3 bases and J 3 bases, with 9 bases left between them. The CDR3 contains 13 residues. The method was immunoSEQ multiplex PCR; TCRdb's version includes in-frame clones alone and lacks a portion of them. Of 120,000 to 150,000 clones detected, 75% to 90% appear once; the ten largest clones hold 4.5% to 6%. This chain links TRBV5-1 with TRBJ1-1, with D uncertain. The specimen sequenced was peripheral blood. This sequence was found in a human donor in a cohort sampled during active COVID-19. The CDR3 here is CASSWARDTEAFF. The CDR3, as DNA: TGCGCCAGCAGCTGGGCGAGGGACACTGAAGCTTTCTTT.